Listed below are T cell receptor beta chains from one sample, sequenced in a study of control samples from healthy donors and cancer patients. TCRdb's copy holds only in-frame clones and misses some; the assay was immunoSEQ multiplex PCR. The repertoire holds about 61,000 clones, around 90% seen once, with less than 7% in the top ten. The sample was PBMCs. Every receptor here comes from a man between 60 and 75 years old with colorectal cancer. CDR3s include the opening cysteine and the closing phenylalanine or tryptophan. The D gene is left open where the match is weak. Rows give clone size only sometimes, using once, few, many, or a class for an expanded clone.

D gene | J gene | clone size | V gene | CDR3 DNA | CDR3 protein
TRBD2 | TRBJ2-7 | NA | TRBV6-1 | TGTGCCAGCAGTGAAGCGGGTCTAGCGGGGGGAAGGGGCGAGCAGTACTTC | CASSEAGLAGGRGEQYF
NA | TRBJ2-3 | NA | TRBV11-2 | TGTGCCAGCACCCCTGGGGCGTTGGGCACAGATACGCAGTATTTT | CASTPGALGTDTQYF
NA | TRBJ2-2 | NA | TRBV24-1 | TGTGCCACCATACGGGGGACAGACACCGGGGAGCTGTTTTTT | CATIRGTDTGELFF
NA | TRBJ1-2 | NA | TRBV18 | TGTGCCAGCTCACCAGGCGGACCTTTCGCCTTC | CASSPGGPFAF
NA | TRBJ2-1 | NA | TRBV29-1 | TGCAGCGTTGAGATGGGACACCAATACAATGAGCAGTTCTTC | CSVEMGHQYNEQFF
NA | TRBJ2-2 | once | TRBV3-1/TRBV3-2 | TGTGCCAGCAGCCAACCTGGGAGGACCGGGGAGCTGTTTTTT | CASSQPGRTGELFF
NA | TRBJ1-6 | NA | TRBV30 | TGTGCCTGGAGCGCGAGGGTTTCACCCCTCCACTTT | CAWSARVSPLHF
NA | TRBJ1-5 | NA | TRBV4-2 | TGTGCCAGCAGCCAAGCTCGCGGATCCAATCAGCCCCAGCATTTT | CASSQARGSNQPQHF
NA | TRBJ2-1 | NA | TRBV2 | TGTGCCAGCAGTGAGAGGAGGAGCTCCTACAATGAGCAGTTCTTC | CASSERRSSYNEQFF
NA | TRBJ2-5 | few | TRBV20-1 | TGCAGTGCGAGTGGACCTCTCCAAGAGACCCAGTACTTC | CSASGPLQETQYF
NA | TRBJ2-4 | NA | TRBV7-6 | TGTGCCAGCAGCTTAGCGGCCGTGGGCAAAAACATTCAGTACTTC | CASSLAAVGKNIQYF
NA | TRBJ2-7 | once | TRBV5-6 | TGTGCCAGCAGCTTCCCAGGGTCCTACGAGCAGTACTTC | CASSFPGSYEQYF
TRBD1 | TRBJ1-2 | NA | TRBV5-1 | TGCGCCAGCAGCCGTGGACAGGGGGCGCAGGACTATGGCTACACCTTC | CASSRGQGAQDYGYTF
NA | TRBJ1-1 | NA | TRBV6-5 | TGTGCCAGCAGTTACTCGAGGGGGGGCACTGAAGCTTTCTTT | CASSYSRGGTEAFF
TRBD1 | TRBJ1-2 | NA | TRBV7-9 | TGTGCCAGCAGCTTAAGTAGGACAGGACCGGATGGCTACACCTTC | CASSLSRTGPDGYTF
NA | TRBJ1-6 | NA | TRBV19 | TGTGCCAGTAGTATTACGCAGGCTCCTTCACCCCTCCACTTT | CASSITQAPSPLHF
TRBD1 | TRBJ1-1 | NA | TRBV27 | TGTGCCAGCAGTCGACAGGGTTGGACTGAAGCTTTCTTT | CASSRQGWTEAFF
NA | TRBJ2-7 | NA | TRBV19 | TGTGCCAGTAGTCTCCGGGGAGGCGAGCAGTACTTC | CASSLRGGEQYF
NA | TRBJ2-2 | NA | TRBV30 | TGTGCCGGCACCATGGGGACCGGGGAGCTGTTTTTT | CAGTMGTGELFF
NA | TRBJ1-2 | NA | TRBV15 | TGTGCCACCAGCAGAGGTGACGGCAACTATGGCTACACCTTC | CATSRGDGNYGYTF
NA | TRBJ2-3 | NA | TRBV6-5 | TGTGCCACCTTTCCAGGGACTGCCGCCGGAGATACGCAGTATTTT | CATFPGTAAGDTQYF
NA | TRBJ2-1 | NA | TRBV9 | TGTGCCAGCAGCGCCCGGGACCTTTGGAATGAGCAGTTCTTC | CASSARDLWNEQFF
NA | TRBJ1-5 | NA | TRBV6-4 | TGTGCCAGCATAGAGTTCAATCATCCCCAGCATTTT | CASIEFNHPQHF
NA | TRBJ2-3 | NA | TRBV19 | TGTGCCAGTAGTAACCCCCCTAGCACAGATACGCAGTATTTT | CASSNPPSTDTQYF
TRBD1 | TRBJ2-3 | NA | TRBV5-4 | TGTGCCAGCAGCGAGGGACAGGCCGCAGATACGCAGTATTTT | CASSEGQAADTQYF
NA | TRBJ1-4 | once | TRBV6-1 | TGTGCCAGCAGTGAATCCCCCATGGGGGGGACTAATGAAAAACTGTTTTTT | CASSESPMGGTNEKLFF
NA | TRBJ1-2 | NA | TRBV5-4 | TGTGCCAGCAGCGCTACTAACTATGGCTACACCTTC | CASSATNYGYTF
NA | TRBJ2-3 | NA | TRBV7-2 | TGTGCCAGCAGCTTAAGGGCAGCGGGCCAGGTCAGCACAGATACGCAGTATTTT | CASSLRAAGQVSTDTQYF
NA | TRBJ2-3 | NA | TRBV24-1 | TGTGCCACCAGTGAACCAGGGGACGGTACAGATACGCAGTATTTT | CATSEPGDGTDTQYF
NA | TRBJ2-7 | NA | TRBV12-3/TRBV12-4 | TGTGCCAGCAGTCGTGCGCCGGCCTACGAGCAGTACTTC | CASSRAPAYEQYF
TRBD2 | TRBJ2-2 | NA | TRBV18 | TGTGCCAGCTCACCTGCTAGCGGCGGGAACACCGGGGAGCTGTTTTTT | CASSPASGGNTGELFF
NA | TRBJ1-1 | NA | TRBV27 | TGTGCCAGCAGTTCCTCGGGCTTGAACACTGAAGCTTTCTTT | CASSSSGLNTEAFF
TRBD1 | TRBJ2-5 | NA | TRBV5-1 | TGCGCCAGCAGCTTGGGGGACAGGGTGGAGACCCAGTACTTC | CASSLGDRVETQYF
NA | TRBJ2-1 | once | TRBV18 | TGTGCCAGCTCACGGGGGGTGTACGAGCAGTTCTTC | CASSRGVYEQFF
NA | TRBJ2-7 | NA | TRBV7-3 | TGTGCCAGCAGCTTAACCCCCGGGCAGGCCTACGAGCAGTACTTC | CASSLTPGQAYEQYF
TRBD2 | TRBJ2-1 | NA | TRBV6-4 | TGTGCCAGCAGTGATCTGGCTAGCGGGGCTCTCAATGAGCAGTTCTTC | CASSDLASGALNEQFF
NA | TRBJ1-1 | NA | TRBV2 | TGTGCCAGCATGATAACCGAGAACACTGAAGCTTTCTTT | CASMITENTEAFF
NA | TRBJ2-5 | NA | TRBV6-6 | TGTGCCAGCCTTGGAGAGACCCAGTACTTC | CASLGETQYF
NA | TRBJ2-2 | few | TRBV12-3/TRBV12-4 | TGTGCCAGCAGTTCCTACTGGCCTGGGGAGCTGTTTTTT | CASSSYWPGELFF
NA | TRBJ2-1 | NA | TRBV5-1 | TGCGCCAGCAGCGGGCAACTGGCTAGCAACAATGAGCAGTTCTTC | CASSGQLASNNEQFF
NA | TRBJ2-4 | NA | TRBV7-9 | TGTGCCAGCAGTTATCCAGGGGCCCCCCAAAACATTCAGTACTTC | CASSYPGAPQNIQYF
NA | TRBJ2-5 | NA | TRBV5-6 | TGTGCCAGCAGCTTCGGACAGAGACAAGAGACCCAGTACTTC | CASSFGQRQETQYF
NA | TRBJ2-1 | NA | TRBV11-3 | TGTGCCAGCAGCCCCCGGGTTAGCTCCTACAATGAGCAGTTCTTC | CASSPRVSSYNEQFF
NA | TRBJ1-2 | NA | TRBV9 | TGTGCCAGCAGCGTAGAGGGACCCGGATGGGGCTACACCTTC | CASSVEGPGWGYTF
TRBD1 | TRBJ1-2 | NA | TRBV5-1 | TGCGCCAGCAGCAGTGACACAGGGGGCTATGGCTACACCTTC | CASSSDTGGYGYTF
TRBD2 | TRBJ2-5 | NA | TRBV3-1/TRBV3-2 | TGTGCCAGCAGCCAAGGGACTAGCTTTGGAGGAGGGACCCAGTACTTC | CASSQGTSFGGGTQYF
NA | TRBJ2-2 | NA | TRBV9 | TGTGCCAGCAGCGTAGTGGTGAACACCGGGGAGCTGTTTTTT | CASSVVVNTGELFF
NA | TRBJ2-5 | NA | TRBV7-9 | TGTGCCAGCAGCTTGATGCCTCTGGAGACCCAGTACTTC | CASSLMPLETQYF
NA | TRBJ1-1 | NA | TRBV3-1/TRBV3-2 | TGTGCCAGCAGCCCCATGGTGGGTACTGAAGCTTTCTTT | CASSPMVGTEAFF
NA | TRBJ2-2 | NA | TRBV5-1 | TGCGCCAGCAGCTTGGTACCGATTTCGAGTATCCGGGAGCTGTTTTTT | CASSLVPISSIRELFF
NA | TRBJ2-1 | NA | TRBV7-9 | TGTGCCAGCAGCTATACCTCCTCCTTGGCCGCGTACAATGAGCAGTTCTTC | CASSYTSSLAAYNEQFF
NA | TRBJ1-1 | NA | TRBV7-2 | TGTGCCAGCAGCTTAGAGCTGGGTGAAGCTTTCTTT | CASSLELGEAFF
NA | TRBJ1-1 | NA | TRBV2 | TGTGCCAGCACCCCAGGCCTCGGTGGGCAGACTGAAGCTTTCTTT | CASTPGLGGQTEAFF
NA | TRBJ1-2 | NA | TRBV12-3/TRBV12-4 | TGTGCCAGCAGTTTGGGTCAGGGGACGGGCTACACCTTC | CASSLGQGTGYTF
NA | TRBJ2-1 | NA | TRBV9 | TGTGCCAGCAGCGTAGGAGGAGGCAACAATGAGCAGTTCTTC | CASSVGGGNNEQFF
NA | TRBJ1-6 | once | TRBV27 | TGTGCCAGCAGTCCCCGCCGGGACCTCCTTCTCCTTTTT | CASSPRRDLLLLF
NA | TRBJ1-1 | NA | TRBV30 | TGTGCCTGGAGTTATGGGACGGAAACTGAAGCTTTCTTT | CAWSYGTETEAFF
NA | TRBJ1-4 | NA | TRBV7-9 | TGTGCCAGCAGCTTTCATGGGGCTCGAGAAAAACTGTTTTTT | CASSFHGAREKLFF
NA | TRBJ1-4 | NA | TRBV19 | TGTGCCAGTAGTTTTGGGAAAGTCTACGAAAAACTGTTTTTT | CASSFGKVYEKLFF
TRBD1 | TRBJ2-1 | NA | TRBV3-1/TRBV3-2 | TGTGCCAGCAGCCAAGATCTGGGACAGGGCCGCGCTGAGCAGTTCTTC | CASSQDLGQGRAEQFF